Listed below are T cell receptor beta chains from one sample, sequenced in a study of cytomegalovirus exposure and HLA in healthy donors. Assay: immunoSEQ multiplex PCR; the TCRdb copy retains only in-frame clones and omits some. The sample holds around 150,000 clones, 80% seen once. Sequencing was done on a sample of PBMCs. All receptors derive from a man aged 25 to 40 in good health and CMV-seronegative. Each CDR3 is given with its conserved first and last residue. A D gene is named only where the DNA matches it firmly. Expanded clones are given a class, and other clones once, few, many or no size at all.

j_gene: TRBJ1-1; v_gene: TRBV7-9; abundance: NA; d_gene: NA; CDR3aa: CASSLSRTGTLLDPPFF; CDR3nt: TGTGCCAGCAGCTTATCCAGGACCGGGACACTCCTAGACCCCCCCTTCTTT
j_gene: TRBJ1-2; v_gene: TRBV28; abundance: NA; d_gene: NA; CDR3aa: CASSGGDYGYTF; CDR3nt: TGTGCCAGCAGCGGAGGGGATTATGGCTACACCTTC
j_gene: TRBJ2-7; v_gene: TRBV28; abundance: NA; d_gene: TRBD1; CDR3aa: CASSLGGQGLPYEQYF; CDR3nt: TGTGCCAGCAGTTTAGGGGGACAGGGTCTTCCCTACGAGCAATACTTC
j_gene: TRBJ1-1; v_gene: TRBV7-3; abundance: NA; d_gene: NA; CDR3aa: CASSPGSGGEAFF; CDR3nt: TGTGCCAGCAGCCCCGGGTCGGGGGGCGAAGCTTTCTTT
j_gene: TRBJ2-5; v_gene: TRBV6-5; abundance: NA; d_gene: NA; CDR3aa: CASSYNGQKETQYF; CDR3nt: TGTGCCAGCAGTTACAACGGACAGAAGGAGACCCAGTACTTC
j_gene: TRBJ2-5; v_gene: TRBV15; abundance: NA; d_gene: TRBD2; CDR3aa: CATSRVGSGGAETQYF; CDR3nt: TGTGCCACCAGCAGAGTCGGTAGCGGGGGGGCTGAGACCCAGTACTTC
j_gene: TRBJ1-6; v_gene: TRBV30; abundance: NA; d_gene: NA; CDR3aa: CAWRETGAHSPLHF; CDR3nt: TGTGCCTGGAGAGAGACAGGAGCCCACTCACCCCTCCACTTT
j_gene: TRBJ1-2; v_gene: TRBV30; abundance: NA; d_gene: TRBD1; CDR3aa: CAWRGQGNYGYTF; CDR3nt: TGTGCCTGGAGGGGACAGGGGAACTATGGCTACACCTTC
j_gene: TRBJ2-2; v_gene: TRBV7-5; abundance: NA; d_gene: NA; CDR3aa: CVRSFETGTLTGELFF; CDR3nt: TGTGTCAGAAGCTTCGAAACCGGGACACTCACCGGGGAGCTGTTTTTT
j_gene: TRBJ1-2; v_gene: TRBV7-9; abundance: once; d_gene: NA; CDR3aa: CASSFDRRLRKIYGYTF; CDR3nt: TGTGCCAGCAGCTTCGACAGAAGGCTTCGGAAAATCTATGGCTACACCTTC
j_gene: TRBJ1-4; v_gene: TRBV30; abundance: few; d_gene: NA; CDR3aa: CAWSIRNEKLFF; CDR3nt: TGTGCCTGGAGTATCCGGAATGAAAAACTGTTTTTT
j_gene: TRBJ2-5; v_gene: TRBV5-8; abundance: NA; d_gene: TRBD2; CDR3aa: CASSLLTSGTQETQYF; CDR3nt: TGTGCCAGCAGCTTACTGACTAGCGGGACACAAGAGACCCAGTACTTC
j_gene: TRBJ1-2; v_gene: TRBV28; abundance: NA; d_gene: NA; CDR3aa: CASSYPSGGAYGYTF; CDR3nt: TGTGCCAGCAGTTATCCATCGGGAGGGGCCTATGGCTACACCTTC
j_gene: TRBJ1-1; v_gene: TRBV29-1; abundance: NA; d_gene: TRBD1; CDR3aa: CSVGQGAGEAFF; CDR3nt: TGCAGCGTTGGACAGGGGGCTGGTGAAGCTTTCTTT
j_gene: TRBJ1-3; v_gene: TRBV27; abundance: few; d_gene: TRBD1; CDR3aa: CASSPRTGILSGNTIYF; CDR3nt: TGTGCCAGCAGTCCACGGACAGGAATTCTCTCTGGAAACACCATATATTTT
j_gene: TRBJ1-2; v_gene: TRBV28; abundance: NA; d_gene: TRBD1; CDR3aa: CASRIGQGLYGYTF; CDR3nt: TGTGCCAGTCGCATCGGACAGGGCCTCTATGGCTACACCTTC
j_gene: TRBJ1-5; v_gene: TRBV6-6; abundance: NA; d_gene: NA; CDR3aa: CASSNNPNTQHF; CDR3nt: TGTGCCAGCAGTAACAACCCGAATACCCAGCATTTT
j_gene: TRBJ2-3; v_gene: TRBV12-5; abundance: NA; d_gene: NA; CDR3aa: CASGLVPTSPQYF; CDR3nt: TGTGCTAGTGGTTTGGTACCGACTAGTCCGCAGTATTTT
j_gene: TRBJ2-7; v_gene: TRBV29-1; abundance: NA; d_gene: TRBD1; CDR3aa: CSVGGQGGWEQYF; CDR3nt: TGCAGCGTTGGGGGACAGGGCGGATGGGAGCAGTACTTC
j_gene: TRBJ2-7; v_gene: TRBV2; abundance: NA; d_gene: TRBD1; CDR3aa: CASLTGGYEQYF; CDR3nt: TGTGCCAGCCTCACAGGGGGCTACGAGCAGTACTTC
j_gene: TRBJ1-1; v_gene: TRBV12-5; abundance: NA; d_gene: NA; CDR3aa: CASGFLRPGWTEAFF; CDR3nt: TGTGCTAGTGGTTTCCTTCGGCCAGGGTGGACTGAAGCTTTCTTT
j_gene: TRBJ2-7; v_gene: TRBV4-3; abundance: NA; d_gene: NA; CDR3aa: CASSQEGQREQYF; CDR3nt: TGCGCCAGCAGCCAAGAAGGTCAGCGCGAGCAGTACTTC
j_gene: TRBJ1-1; v_gene: TRBV6-5; abundance: NA; d_gene: TRBD1; CDR3aa: CASSYPGQGLAEAFF; CDR3nt: TGTGCCAGCAGTTACCCAGGACAGGGCCTGGCTGAAGCTTTCTTT
j_gene: TRBJ1-1; v_gene: TRBV7-2; abundance: NA; d_gene: TRBD1; CDR3aa: CASSSGTGATEAFF; CDR3nt: TGTGCCAGCAGCTCCGGGACAGGGGCCACTGAAGCTTTCTTT
j_gene: TRBJ1-1; v_gene: TRBV10-1; abundance: NA; d_gene: NA; CDR3aa: CASSESLATEAFF; CDR3nt: TGCGCCAGCAGTGAGTCGTTGGCAACTGAAGCTTTCTTT
j_gene: TRBJ1-1; v_gene: TRBV5-4; abundance: NA; d_gene: NA; CDR3aa: CASSFAGERAEAFF; CDR3nt: TGTGCCAGCAGCTTTGCGGGGGAGCGGGCTGAAGCTTTCTTT
j_gene: TRBJ2-7; v_gene: TRBV6-1; abundance: NA; d_gene: NA; CDR3aa: CASSTAPDIYEQYF; CDR3nt: TGTGCCAGCAGTACGGCCCCGGACATTTACGAGCAGTACTTC
j_gene: TRBJ2-1; v_gene: TRBV5-1; abundance: NA; d_gene: TRBD1; CDR3aa: CASSLAQGVSNEQFF; CDR3nt: TGCGCCAGCAGCTTGGCTCAGGGGGTTTCTAATGAGCAGTTCTTC